This T cell receptor (beta chain) originates from a study of T cells in Graves' hyperthyroidism and ophthalmopathy. The TCR beta CDR3 regions underwent amplification using RNA transcripts as the source. The HTBI primer set served for first-round RT-PCR of the TCR CDR3. Via MiXCR, TCRdb re-called the multiplex PCR reads, giving one row per CDR3 protein. The sample records roughly 570,000 distinct CDR3 sequences, less than 20% being singletons. This clonotype was counted many times. Germline CDR1 is MDHEN and CDR2 is SYDVKM. V shed 6 bases and J shed 7 bases, with 15 bases lying between them. The length of the CDR3 is 13 residues.

The genes are TRBV28 and TRBJ1-1; the D gene is possibly TRBD1 (6 bases). The clonotype was recovered from a woman in her twenties or thirties with Graves' hyperthyroidism. The specimen was blood. The CDR3 spells CASSKGGTGEAFF. CDR3 bases: TGTGCCAGCAGCAAGGGGGGGACGGGTGAAGCTTTCTTT.